Given below is one T cell receptor beta chain in context. Its antigen is undetermined. CDR3 size: 15 residues. The germline CDR1 and CDR2 sequences are MNHNY and SVGAGI (reference sequence). J gave up 0 bases and V 10 bases, and 4 bases lay outside the gene matches. This entry comes from a study of cytomegalovirus exposure and HLA in healthy donors. General observations from the study: In an earlier analysis, most TCR beta V segments were productive about 87% or about 30% of the time. CMV serostatus stood as the only immune exposure information on hand. Versus the roughly 690-donor mean, an Asian-associated ancestry cluster reportedly showed fewer N-insertions in a later analysis.

PCR employed 60 Vbeta and 13 Jbeta primers. Clones were sequenced by immunoSEQ multiplex PCR, and TCRdb holds only the in-frame ones, with some missing. The table includes roughly 67,000 clones, roughly 75% detected once. The sequenced sample was PBMCs. The TCR originated in a man between 60 and 75 years old in good health and CMV-seropositive. The chain combines TRBV6-6 with TRBJ2-2; 11 nucleotides match TRBD2. This chain's CDR3 is CAIGTSGSNTGELFF. The CDR3 nucleotides are TGTGCCATCGGGACTAGCGGATCGAACACCGGGGAGCTGTTTTTT.